The 8 T cell receptor beta chains listed next were all sequenced from one sample in a study of low-dose radiotherapy and immunotherapy resistance in tumors. Primers targeting TRAV and TRBV primed first-strand cDNA, covering alpha and beta chains. Amplification, which lasted 20 PCR cycles, used a constant-region primer and V-primer adapter to amplify TCRs. TCRdb independently ran MiXCR on the reads; one entry per CDR3 protein. The sample records over 70,000 distinct CDR3 sequences, around 30% being singletons. Noted time point: before trial treatment. Sequences were derived from PBMCs, sampled before treatment. All receptors come from a female donor with ovarian cancer.

As regards this clonotype: A far larger clone is a single base away, which makes a read error likely. CDR3 coding DNA: TGCGCCAGCAGCCAAGACATGGGGGACGAGCAGTACTTC. Translation: CASSQDMGDEQYF. The chain recombines TRBV4-1 with TRBJ2-7; D may be TRBD1 or TRBD2 (5 bases each). CDR1 is MGHRA, CDR2 YSYEKL, per germline. The V gene lost 0 bases and the J gene lost 5 bases, with 8 bases spanning the gap. This CDR3 has 13 residues.

The chain uses TRBV7-2 and TRBJ2-2; 8 bases agree with TRBD1. The CDR3 spans 14 residues. The V gene end was trimmed by 5 bases and the J gene end by 7 bases; junction bases not matched to a gene: 6. The germline V gene has CDR1 SGHTA and CDR2 FQGNSA. CDR3 loop: CASSPQGADGELFF. In nucleotides, the CDR3 is TGTGCCAGCAGCCCCCAGGGGGCGGACGGGGAGCTGTTTTTT.

This clonotype was counted at least ten times. This chain links TRBV18 with TRBJ1-4, with unresolved D. Trimming took 3 bases from V and 0 from J, leaving 11 bases between them. CDR3 length: 16 residues. In germline, CDR1 is KGHSH, CDR2 LQKENI. The CDR3 sequence: CASSPFKAATNEKLFF. As DNA, the CDR3 is TGTGCCAGCTCACCGTTCAAAGCCGCAACTAATGAAAAACTGTTTTTT.

Points on this clonotype: A far larger clone is off by one base, so a read error is likely. This chain uses TRBV11-2 with TRBJ2-1, with a weak D call TRBD1 (6 bases). CDR3 length equals 15 residues. CDR1 is SGHAT and CDR2 is FQNNGV in the germline V gene. Trimming removed 5 bases at V and 10 bases at J, with 21 bases between. For the CDR3, the DNA is TGTGCCAGCAGCCTCCAGGGGATCGAAGTCTACGAGCAGTTCTTC. Protein: CASSLQGIEVYEQFF.

In this sample, this clonotype is medium-sized. The chain is built from TRBV5-6 and TRBJ2-7; possible D gene TRBD2, 5 bases. Germline V CDR1 and CDR2: SGHDT, YYEEEE. V was cut by 1 base and J by 2 bases, with 13 bases left in between. This CDR3 has 15 residues. DNA for the CDR3: TGTGCCAGCAGCTTGCGAGGGTCTCGGCCCTACGAGCAGTACTTC. Translation gives CASSLRGSRPYEQYF.

The V gene is TRBV14, the J gene TRBJ2-1; 9 bases are a match to TRBD1. Germline V gene data show CDR1 as SGHDN and CDR2 as FVKESK. The V gene end was trimmed by 3 bases and the J gene end by 5 bases; junction bases not matched to a gene: 8. The CDR3 totals 16 residues. CDR3 protein: CASSQVPGQGDNEQFF. The DNA for the CDR3 is TGTGCCAGCAGCCAGGTACCGGGACAGGGCGACAATGAGCAGTTCTTC.

This clonotype has a count of ten or more. J is TRBJ2-7 and V is TRBV5-1; D perhaps matches TRBD2 (6 bases). CDR1 and CDR2 from the germline V gene are SGHRS and YFSETQ. The CDR3 totals 12 residues. V lost 4 bases and J lost 6, with 11 bases in between. CDR3 bases: TGCGCCAGCAGCATGGCGGGACGCGAGCAGTACTTC. It encodes CASSMAGREQYF.

This clonotype was seen a single time. A read error is likely here: a far larger clone is one base away. This rearrangement joins TRBV5-1 to TRBJ1-1; D is ambiguous. There are 13 residues in the CDR3. Germline assignment: CDR1 SGHRS and CDR2 YFSETQ. CDR3 loop: CTSSLKESAEAFF. CDR3 DNA: TGTACCAGCAGCTTGAAGGAAAGCGCTGAAGCTTTCTTT.